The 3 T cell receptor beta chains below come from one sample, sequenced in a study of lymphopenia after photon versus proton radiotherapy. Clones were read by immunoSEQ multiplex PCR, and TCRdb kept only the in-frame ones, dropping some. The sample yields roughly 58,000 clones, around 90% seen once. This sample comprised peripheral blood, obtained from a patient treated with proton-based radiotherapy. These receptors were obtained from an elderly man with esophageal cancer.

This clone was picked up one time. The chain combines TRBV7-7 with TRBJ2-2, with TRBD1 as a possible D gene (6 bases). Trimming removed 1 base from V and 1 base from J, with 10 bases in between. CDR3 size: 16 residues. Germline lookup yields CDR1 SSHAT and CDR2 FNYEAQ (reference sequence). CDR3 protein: CASSLGGQENTGELFF. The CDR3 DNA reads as TGTGCCAGCAGCTTAGGGGGGCAGGAGAACACCGGGGAGCTGTTTTTT.

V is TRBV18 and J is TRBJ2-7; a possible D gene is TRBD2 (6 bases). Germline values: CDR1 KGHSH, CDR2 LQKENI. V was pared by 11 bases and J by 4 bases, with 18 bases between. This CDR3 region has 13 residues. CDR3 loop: CASRQGGWYEQYF. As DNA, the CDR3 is TGTGCCTCACGGCAGGGAGGATGGTACGAGCAGTACTTC. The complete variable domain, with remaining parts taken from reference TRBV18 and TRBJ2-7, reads NAGVMQNPRHLVRRRGQEARLRCSPMKGHSHVYWYRQLPEEGLKFMVYLQKENIIDESGMPKERFSAEFPKEGPSILRIQQVVRGDSAAYFCASRQGGWYEQYFGPGTRLTVT.

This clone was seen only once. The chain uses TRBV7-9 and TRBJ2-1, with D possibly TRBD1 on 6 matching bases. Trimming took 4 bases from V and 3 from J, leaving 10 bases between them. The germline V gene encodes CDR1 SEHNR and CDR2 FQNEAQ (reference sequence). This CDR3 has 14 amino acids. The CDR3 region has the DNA TGTGCCAGCAGCTACTCAGGGGACTACAATGAGCAGTTCTTC. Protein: CASSYSGDYNEQFF.